This T cell receptor beta chain was retrieved from a study of blood T cell repertoires in COVID-19. Assay used: immunoSEQ multiplex PCR; TCRdb lists only in-frame clones, some missing. The sample holds roughly 70,000 clones; 60% to 80% are singletons and the top ten take over 2%. The clonotype was recovered from a man between 65 and 85 years old with COVID-19, enrolled during active disease. Material for sequencing was peripheral blood.

The CDR3 nucleotides read TGTGCCAGTAGTATCCGACAGAATAACCTGCATCAGCCCCAGCATTTT. Translation: CASSIRQNNLHQPQHF. This chain joins TRBV19 and TRBJ1-5; maybe TRBD1 (5 bases). Germline loops: CDR1 LNHDA, CDR2 SQIVND (reference sequence). Deletions cut 3 bases from V and 5 bases from J, with 17 bases between. The CDR3 consists of 16 residues. Supplemented by reference TRBV19 and TRBJ1-5, the full variable domain reads DGGITQSPKYLFRKEGQNVTLSCEQNLNHDAMYWYRQDPGQGLRLIYYSQIVNDFQKGDIAEGYSVSREKKESFPLTVTSAQKNPTAFYLCASSIRQNNLHQPQHFGDGTRLSIL.